These 20 T cell receptor beta chains share one sample of origin, sequenced in a study of regulatory T cells in long-lasting Graves disease. Combining iRepertoire HTBI primers with Arm-PCR of CDR3 regions, the authors built TCR beta libraries. TCRdb itself ran the multiplex PCR reads through MiXCR, one entry per CDR3 protein. The data show around 480,000 distinct CDR3 sequences, with around 16% seen just once and 12% held by the top ten. Specified time point: newly diagnosed GD, antithyroid drugs for less than 3 months. The TCR library used RNA extracted from PBMCs. A further study also used this sample, focusing on T cells in Graves' hyperthyroidism and ophthalmopathy.

The sample in question was peripheral blood mononuclear cells (PBMCs), obtained at new diagnosis, from a patient treated with antithyroid drugs. All receptors derive from a man aged 40-49 years with Graves disease.

This clonotype was observed many times. The gene calls are TRBV2 and TRBJ2-3, with unresolved D. Trimming took off 6 bases at V and 3 bases at J, with 10 bases between the two ends. Germline V gene lookup returns CDR1 SNHLY and CDR2 FYNNEI. The CDR3 length is 13 residues. CDR3 sequence: CASRYTSTDTQYF. For the CDR3, the DNA is TGTGCCAGCAGATATACTTCTACAGATACGCAGTATTTT.

J is TRBJ2-2 and V is TRBV25-1, with D uncertain. This CDR3 contains 12 residues. Germline-derived CDR1 and CDR2 are MGHDK and SYGVNS. The V and J ends lost 2 bases and 9 bases respectively, with 7 bases between them. The DNA for the CDR3 is TGTGCCAGCAGTGAAGGGCAGAGGGAGCTGTTTTTT. It is translated as CASSEGQRELFF. Using reference TRBV25-1 and TRBJ2-2 for the parts outside the CDR3, the full variable domain is EADIYQTPRYLVIGTGKKITLECSQTMGHDKMYWYQQDPGMELHLIHYSYGVNSTEKGDLSSESTVSRIRTEHFPLTLESARPSHTSQYLCASSEGQRELFFGEGSRLTVL.

This clonotype was picked up many times. This sequence joins TRBV5-1 and TRBJ2-5; no definite D call. This CDR3 comprises 14 residues. Germline CDR1 SGHRS, CDR2 YFSETQ. The germline V and J ends were trimmed by 4 bases and 4 bases, with 14 bases remaining between them. The CDR3 sequence: CASSRPALGETQYF. Here the CDR3 DNA reads TGCGCCAGCAGCCGGCCAGCGCTGGGAGAGACCCAGTACTTC.

This clonotype was counted ten times or more. The chain joins TRBV28 to TRBJ1-2; 12 bases line up with TRBD1. The CDR3 runs to 15 residues. Germline V gives CDR1 MDHEN, CDR2 SYDVKM. Trimming removed 3 bases from V and 8 bases from J; junction bases left unmatched: 7. This chain's CDR3 is CASSFGTGGQKGYTF. CDR3 sequence (DNA): TGTGCCAGCAGTTTTGGGACAGGGGGCCAGAAGGGCTACACCTTC.

The V gene is TRBV2, the J gene TRBJ1-5, with TRBD1 as a possible D gene (5 bases). This CDR3 contains 13 residues. The germline CDR1 and CDR2 sequences are SNHLY and FYNNEI. The ends were cut back, 6 bases at V and 4 bases at J, with 10 bases in the middle. The CDR3 coding sequence is TGTGCCAGCAGACAGGACATGAATCAGCCCCAGCATTTT. Protein: CASRQDMNQPQHF.

J is TRBJ2-1 and V is TRBV5-6; D gene uncertain. Germline V gene lookup returns CDR1 SGHDT and CDR2 YYEEEE. The CDR3 is made up of 11 amino acids. The V end lost 2 bases, the J end lost 13 bases, and 10 bases lay between the germline ends. CDR3 bases: TGTGCCAGCAGCTTCTCAGAGACCCAGTTCTTC. As protein: CASSFSETQFF.

This clonotype came up many times. V gene TRBV7-9 combines with J gene TRBJ2-1; a weak D match, TRBD1 (6 bases). The CDR3 has 15 amino acids. The germline V gene has CDR1 SEHNR and CDR2 FQNEAQ (reference sequence). Trimming cost V 5 bases and J 8 bases, with 19 bases left between them. Here the CDR3 reads CASSEPDTGRDEQFF. The DNA for the CDR3 is TGTGCCAGCAGCGAACCGGATACAGGGCGCGATGAGCAGTTCTTC.

This clonotype was seen at least ten times. The rearrangement links TRBV3-1 to TRBJ1-3; 7 bases are shared with TRBD1. The CDR3 has 17 residues. J was trimmed by 0 bases and V by 4 bases; bases with no gene match: 9. The germline V gene has CDR1 LGHDT and CDR2 YNNKEL (reference sequence). CDR3 nucleotides: TGTGCCAGCAGCCTACGTCTACCAGGGGGCTCTGGAAACACCATATATTTT. This codes for CASSLRLPGGSGNTIYF.

This clonotype was seen a handful of times. The V gene is TRBV4-1, the J gene TRBJ2-1; 9 nucleotides align to TRBD1. Per the germline V gene, CDR1 is MGHRA and CDR2 is YSYEKL. With V trimmed by 5 bases and J by 5 bases, 7 bases remained unmatched. This CDR3 is built from 15 residues. Written as DNA, the CDR3 is TGCGCCAGCAGCTTAACTACAGGGGGCCACAATGAGCAGTTCTTC. The encoded protein is CASSLTTGGHNEQFF.

This clonotype was observed a handful of times. The V and J genes are TRBV12-5 and TRBJ2-1, with 9 bases fitting TRBD2. CDR1 and CDR2 (germline): LGHNT, FRNRAP. V shed 3 bases, J shed 7 bases, and the junction held 7 bases outside the gene matches. This CDR3 comprises 15 residues. The CDR3 bases are TGTGCTAGTGGTTTCGAGCGGGGGGAGGGAAATGAGCAGTTCTTC. It translates to CASGFERGEGNEQFF.

Note on this clonotype: This sequence is one base from a far larger clone and is likely a read error. V is TRBV13 and J is TRBJ2-1; the match to TRBD2 covers 10 bases. This CDR3 comprises 16 residues. CDR1 is PRHDT and CDR2 is FYEKMQ in the germline V gene (reference sequence). The chain's CDR3 is CASSAPTSGSYNERFF. The DNA for the CDR3 is TGTGCCAGCAGTGCCCCGACTAGCGGGTCCTACAATGAGCGGTTCTTC.

This clonotype was seen once. A much larger clone lies a single base off, so this may be a read error. The CDR3 region has the DNA TGTGCCAGCGGCAGCACGCAGCGGGACGGAGAGACCCAGTACTTC. Translation: CASGSTQRDGETQYF. The chain has TRBV11-3 and TRBJ2-5; 7 bases are a match to TRBD2. The CDR3 spans 15 residues. CDR1 is SGHNT, CDR2 YENEEA, per germline. The ends lost 8 bases at V and 4 bases at J; junction bases unmatched: 13.

As for this clonotype: The junction departs from the called germline gene at one end, perhaps through a read error. The V call is TRBV3-1, the J call TRBJ2-1; D is unresolved. CDR3 length equals 14 residues. Germline V lookup: CDR1 LGHDT, CDR2 YNNKEL (reference sequence). In DNA, the CDR3 is TGTGCCAGCAGCCCCGGGTACTCCTACAATGGGCAGTTCTTC. Translating gives CASSPGYSYNGQFF.

In this sample, this clonotype turned up a few times. The V gene is TRBV6-2 or TRBV6-3, the J gene TRBJ2-7; 8 bases match TRBD2. This CDR3 has 15 residues. V gave up 6 bases and J gave up 3 bases; unmatched junction bases: 10. Germline V gene sequence: CDR1 MNHEY, CDR2 SVGEGT. The DNA for the CDR3 is TGTGCCAGCAGACGGGGGACTAGGCAACTCTACGAGCAGTACTTC. This sequence encodes CASRRGTRQLYEQYF.

The rearrangement joins TRBV19 to TRBJ2-3; 14 bases line up with TRBD2. Germline V gives CDR1 LNHDA, CDR2 SQIVND (reference sequence). The CDR3 length is 16 residues. V was pared by 4 bases and J by 3 bases, with 3 bases of the junction left unmatched. The CDR3 DNA sequence: TGTGCCAGTAGTAAGGGACTAGCGGGAGCGACAGATACGCAGTATTTT. Amino acids: CASSKGLAGATDTQYF. The full variable domain, with the rest looked up from reference TRBV19 and TRBJ2-3, is DGGITQSPKYLFRKEGQNVTLSCEQNLNHDAMYWYRQDPGQGLRLIYYSQIVNDFQKGDIAEGYSVSREKKESFPLTVTSAQKNPTAFYLCASSKGLAGATDTQYFGPGTRLTVL.

This clonotype came up many times. The rearrangement uses TRBV2 and TRBJ2-7; TRBD2 aligns across 12 bases. CDR1 is SNHLY and CDR2 is FYNNEI in the germline V gene. With V trimmed by 1 base and J by 6 bases, 7 bases remained unmatched. The CDR3 spans 16 residues. CDR3 DNA: TGTGCCAGCAGTGAAGTCCTAGCGGGGGGGGGAGGCGAGCAGTACTTC. Translated, it gives CASSEVLAGGGGEQYF.

This clonotype was counted only a few times. The genes are TRBV7-9 and TRBJ2-7; 8 bases are shared with TRBD2. CDR1 and CDR2 from the germline V gene are SEHNR and FQNEAQ (reference sequence). CDR3 size: 14 residues. J gave up 0 bases and V 7 bases, and 5 bases lay outside the gene matches. CDR3 sequence: CASMLSGNSYEQYF. In DNA, the CDR3 is TGTGCCAGCATGCTTAGCGGGAACTCCTACGAGCAGTACTTC.

This chain uses TRBV27 with TRBJ2-7; possible D gene TRBD1, 5 bases. The germline CDR1 and CDR2 sequences are MNHEY and SMNVEV (reference sequence). V lost 3 bases and J 7 bases, leaving 13 bases between the germline ends. CDR3 length: 13 residues. CDR3 residues: CASSLGLKGEQYF. Written as DNA, the CDR3 is TGTGCCAGCAGTTTGGGATTAAAGGGGGAGCAGTACTTC.

This clonotype was picked up many times. V and J are TRBV11-2 and TRBJ1-2, with D tentatively TRBD1 (6 bases). V was pared by 3 bases and J by 5 bases, with 13 bases between. This CDR3 is 14 amino acids long. CDR1 and CDR2 (germline): SGHAT, FQNNGV. The CDR3 DNA follows: TGTGCCAGCAGCTTTGGGGGGCTAGGGTATGGCTACACCTTC. Its translation is CASSFGGLGYGYTF.

The gene calls are TRBV6-2 or TRBV6-3 and TRBJ1-3; no clear D. V lost 7 bases, J lost 4 bases, and 5 bases lay in between. Germline CDR1 MNHEY, CDR2 SVGEGT. This CDR3 comprises 11 residues. CDR3 sequence (DNA): TGTGCCAGCATTTTCGGAAACACCATATATTTT. As protein: CASIFGNTIYF.